A selection of T cell receptor beta chains follows, all from one sample in a study of PD-1 blockade in classical Hodgkin lymphoma. Method: immunoSEQ multiplex PCR; TCRdb's copy keeps in-frame clones and lacks some. The data show 31,000 or so clones, about 70% seen once. The sample consisted of peripheral blood mononuclear cells (PBMCs), taken before the second cycle of nivolumab. The receptors come from a human donor with classical Hodgkin lymphoma. CDR3s include the opening cysteine and the closing phenylalanine or tryptophan. The order of the fields is clone size, J gene, D gene, V gene, CDR3 DNA, CDR3 protein. D genes are given only for firm matches. Only part of the rows carry a size: once, few, many, or a class if the clone is expanded.

NA,TRBJ1-5,NA,TRBV2,TGTGCCAGCAATGGACAGAACAATCAGCCCCAGCATTTT,CASNGQNNQPQHF
NA,TRBJ2-7,TRBD1,TRBV4-2,TGTGCCAGCAGCCAGGGACTCCCGGGACAGGGGCCTTCCTACGAGCAGTACTTC,CASSQGLPGQGPSYEQYF
NA,TRBJ2-7,TRBD1,TRBV29-1,TGCAGCGTCGGCGGGACAGGGGTAGCCTACGAGCAGTACTTC,CSVGGTGVAYEQYF
few,TRBJ2-2,NA,TRBV5-4,TGTGCCAGCAGCCCCCATCCCGGGGCCTCGAACACCGGGGAGCTGTTTTTT,CASSPHPGASNTGELFF
NA,TRBJ1-2,TRBD1,TRBV5-1,TGCGCCAGCAGCCAGGACAGGCTCGGGGACGGCTACACCTTC,CASSQDRLGDGYTF
NA,TRBJ2-7,NA,TRBV7-9,TGTGCCAGCAGCTTAGCGATGGGGGCGGCCTACGAGCAGTACTTC,CASSLAMGAAYEQYF
NA,TRBJ1-5,NA,TRBV30,TGTGCCTGGAGTGCAGGGGATAACAATCAGCCCCAGCATTTT,CAWSAGDNNQPQHF
NA,TRBJ2-3,TRBD2,TRBV29-1,TGCAGCGTTGGGGGAGCGGGAGGCCCGACGATTGGGGGGCAGTATTTT,CSVGGAGGPTIGGQYF
NA,TRBJ2-2,NA,TRBV27,TGTGCCAGCAGTTTACAGGTCAACACCGGGGAGCTGTTTTTT,CASSLQVNTGELFF
NA,TRBJ2-7,NA,TRBV6-1,TGTGCCAGCAAAACGAGGTACGAGCAGTACTTC,CASKTRYEQYF
NA,TRBJ2-6,TRBD2,TRBV27,TGTGCCAGCTCTACGGGGGGGAACTCTGGGGCCAACGTCCTGACTTTC,CASSTGGNSGANVLTF
once,TRBJ2-3,NA,TRBV11-2,TGTGCCAGCAGCTTTGCGTACACAGATACGCAGTATTTT,CASSFAYTDTQYF
NA,TRBJ1-5,NA,TRBV19,TGTGCCAGTAGTTCAAAGACCCGCAATCAGCCCCAGCATTTT,CASSSKTRNQPQHF
NA,TRBJ1-1,NA,TRBV7-9,TGTGCCAGCAGCTTAGCGTTGAACACTGAAGCTTTCTTT,CASSLALNTEAFF
few,TRBJ1-6,NA,TRBV28,TGTGCCAGCAGTTTAGCCCAGGAACGTAATTCACCCCTCCACTTT,CASSLAQERNSPLHF
few,TRBJ1-2,TRBD1,TRBV19,TGTGCCAGTAGGCAGGGGGCACCCCCCTATGGCTACACCTTC,CASRQGAPPYGYTF
NA,TRBJ2-7,NA,TRBV13,TGTGCCAGCAGGGGAGGATCGGGCAACGAGCAGTACTTC,CASRGGSGNEQYF
NA,TRBJ2-7,TRBD1,TRBV2,TGTGCCAGCAGTCGCACAGGGGCCAGCTCCTACGAGCAGTACTTC,CASSRTGASSYEQYF
NA,TRBJ2-1,NA,TRBV6-1,TGTGCCAGCAGTTTCGGAGCTGAGCAGTTCTTC,CASSFGAEQFF
NA,TRBJ2-5,TRBD2,TRBV30,TGTGCCTGGAGGGGACTAGCGGGAGAGACCCAGTACTTC,CAWRGLAGETQYF
NA,TRBJ1-4,TRBD1,TRBV4-1,TGCGCCAGCAGCCCTCGGACAGGGGGAAATGAAAAACTGTTTTTT,CASSPRTGGNEKLFF
few,TRBJ2-7,NA,TRBV6-6,TGTGCCAGCACCGGGACCGCGAGCTCCTACGAGCAGTACTTC,CASTGTASSYEQYF
NA,TRBJ1-1,NA,TRBV18,TGTGCCAGCTCACCGGATATGAACACTGAAGCTTTCTTT,CASSPDMNTEAFF
NA,TRBJ2-7,NA,TRBV7-2,TGTGCCAGCAGCTTAGGAACTAAGGGGGTCCGCGAGCAGTACTTC,CASSLGTKGVREQYF
NA,TRBJ1-3,NA,TRBV5-6,TGTGCCAGCAGCGCAACAGGATTCTCTGGAAACACCATATATTTT,CASSATGFSGNTIYF
NA,TRBJ2-1,TRBD2,TRBV30,TGTGCCTGGAGTGAGGGACTAGGGTACAATGAGCAGTTCTTC,CAWSEGLGYNEQFF
NA,TRBJ1-1,NA,TRBV29-1,TGCAGCGGGAGGCAGGGTTGGGGGACTGAAGCTTTCTTT,CSGRQGWGTEAFF
NA,TRBJ2-7,NA,TRBV11-2,TGTGCCAGCAGCTTAGATACGAGTGGGGGTAGTTTCTTC,CASSLDTSGGSFF
few,TRBJ2-3,NA,TRBV4-1,TGCGCCAGCAGCCAAGGCGGGGCGGAAGATACGCAGTATTTT,CASSQGGAEDTQYF
NA,TRBJ1-6,NA,TRBV5-4,TGTGCCAGCAGCCAAACACAAGACCTATCACCCCTCCACTTT,CASSQTQDLSPLHF
NA,TRBJ2-3,TRBD2,TRBV5-5,TGTGCCAGCAGCCCCTGGCTAGCGGGCCGCACAGATACGCAGTATTTT,CASSPWLAGRTDTQYF
medium-sized,TRBJ2-3,NA,TRBV5-4,TGTGCCAGCAGCCCCGTGAACCGGGCAGGGACAGATACGCAGTATTTT,CASSPVNRAGTDTQYF
NA,TRBJ2-7,TRBD2,TRBV2,TGTGCCAGCAGGGGAGGGGACGGCATCTCCTACGAGCAGTACTTC,CASRGGDGISYEQYF
NA,TRBJ2-1,NA,TRBV5-6,TGTGCCAGCAGCTCGGACGGGTTTTACAATGAGCAGTTCTTC,CASSSDGFYNEQFF
few,TRBJ2-4,NA,TRBV7-6,TGTGCCAGCAGCTTAGGGCCTAGCGAGGGCCAAAACATTCAGTACTTC,CASSLGPSEGQNIQYF
NA,TRBJ1-5,NA,TRBV15,TGTGCCACCAGCTCGGACAGCTATAGCAATCAGCCCCAGCATTTT,CATSSDSYSNQPQHF
NA,TRBJ1-1,TRBD1,TRBV6-6,TGTGCCAGCAAAATAAGGACAGGGGCGGACACTGAAGCTTTCTTT,CASKIRTGADTEAFF
NA,TRBJ2-1,NA,TRBV28,TGTGCCAGCAGTCCCGACAGTAGCTCCTACAATGAGCAGTTCTTC,CASSPDSSSYNEQFF
NA,TRBJ2-2,NA,TRBV28,TGTGCCAGTTTCAAGGCGGGGTTAAGCACCGGGGAGCTGTTTTTT,CASFKAGLSTGELFF
NA,TRBJ1-2,NA,TRBV28,TGTGCCAGCAGTCTATCCAGGGTTCTCGGGTATGGCTACACCTTC,CASSLSRVLGYGYTF
NA,TRBJ2-5,TRBD1,TRBV14,TGTGCCAGCAGCCAACTCGCAGGGGGGACCCAGTACTTC,CASSQLAGGTQYF